The text below deals with one T cell receptor beta chain. The entry originates in a study of blood T cell repertoires in COVID-19. Profiled with immunoSEQ multiplex PCR; TCRdb holds only in-frame clones, not every one. This sample has about 290,000 clones, with 89% found just once. CDR3 length: 13 amino acids. The chain uses TRBV12-1 and TRBJ2-3; the listed D gene, TRBD2, was not tested against the DNA. TRBV12-1 is noted as a pseudogene. The sequencing sample was made of peripheral blood. The sequence derives from a woman aged 30 to 39 with COVID-19, enrolled during active disease. The CDR3 nucleotides are TGTGCCAGCAGCTTCTGCGGCACAGATACGCAGTATTTT. Protein sequence: CASSFCGTDTQYF.